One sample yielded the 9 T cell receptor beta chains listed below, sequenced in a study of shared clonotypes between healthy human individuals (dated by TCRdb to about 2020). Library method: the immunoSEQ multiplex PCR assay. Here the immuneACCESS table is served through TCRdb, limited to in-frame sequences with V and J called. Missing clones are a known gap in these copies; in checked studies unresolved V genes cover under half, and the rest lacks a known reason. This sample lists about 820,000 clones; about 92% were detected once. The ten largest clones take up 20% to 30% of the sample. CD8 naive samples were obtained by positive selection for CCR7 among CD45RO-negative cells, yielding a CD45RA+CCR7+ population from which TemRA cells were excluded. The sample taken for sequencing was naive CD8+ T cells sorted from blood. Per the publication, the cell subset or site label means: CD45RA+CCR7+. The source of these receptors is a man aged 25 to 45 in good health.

The CDR3 protein is CAAGLDRISGANVLTF. As DNA, the CDR3 is TGTGCCGCTGGTTTGGACAGGATCTCTGGGGCCAACGTCCTGACTTTC. The V and J genes are TRBV28 and TRBJ2-6; 7 bases are a match to TRBD1. The CDR3 contains 16 residues. V lost 11 bases to trimming and J lost 0 bases; unmatched junction nucleotides: 10. Germline values: CDR1 MDHEN, CDR2 SYDVKM. Together with reference TRBV28 and TRBJ2-6, the CDR3 gives the full variable domain: DVKVTQSSRYLVKRTGEKVFLECVQDMDHENMFWYRQDPGLGLRLIYFSYDVKMKEKGDIPEGYSVSREKKERFSLILESASTNQTSMYLCAAGLDRISGANVLTFGAGSRLTVL.

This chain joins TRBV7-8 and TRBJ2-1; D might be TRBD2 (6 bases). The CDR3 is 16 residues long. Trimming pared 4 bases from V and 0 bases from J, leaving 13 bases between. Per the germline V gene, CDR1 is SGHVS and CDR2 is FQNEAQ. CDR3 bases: TGTGCCAGCAGCTCTCAACTAGCAGGCTCCTACAATGAGCAGTTCTTC. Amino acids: CASSSQLAGSYNEQFF.

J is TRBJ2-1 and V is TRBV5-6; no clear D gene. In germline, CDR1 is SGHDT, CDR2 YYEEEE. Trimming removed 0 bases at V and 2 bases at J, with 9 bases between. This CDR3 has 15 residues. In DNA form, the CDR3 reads TGTGCCAGCAGCTTGGGGGTGACCCCCTACAATGAGCAGTTCTTC. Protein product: CASSLGVTPYNEQFF.

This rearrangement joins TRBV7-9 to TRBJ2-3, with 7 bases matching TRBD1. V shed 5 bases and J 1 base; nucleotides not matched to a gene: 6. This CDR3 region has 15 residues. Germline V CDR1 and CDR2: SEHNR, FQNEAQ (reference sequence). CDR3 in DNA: TGTGCCAGCAGCCCCGGGACAGATGGCACAGATACGCAGTATTTT. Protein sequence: CASSPGTDGTDTQYF.

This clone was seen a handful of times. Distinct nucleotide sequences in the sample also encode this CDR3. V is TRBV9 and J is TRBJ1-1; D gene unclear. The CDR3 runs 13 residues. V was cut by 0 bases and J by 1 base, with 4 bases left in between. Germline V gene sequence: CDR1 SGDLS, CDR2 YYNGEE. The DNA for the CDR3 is TGTGCCAGCAGCGTAGTCTCGAACACTGAAGCTTTCTTT. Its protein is CASSVVSNTEAFF.

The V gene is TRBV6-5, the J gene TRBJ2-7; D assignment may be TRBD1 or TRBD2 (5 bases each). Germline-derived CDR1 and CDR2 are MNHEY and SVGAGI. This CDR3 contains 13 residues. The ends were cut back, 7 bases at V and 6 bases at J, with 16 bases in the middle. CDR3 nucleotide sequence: TGTGCCAGCACGGGGCAGGGTTTTCTCGAGCAGTACTTC. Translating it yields CASTGQGFLEQYF.

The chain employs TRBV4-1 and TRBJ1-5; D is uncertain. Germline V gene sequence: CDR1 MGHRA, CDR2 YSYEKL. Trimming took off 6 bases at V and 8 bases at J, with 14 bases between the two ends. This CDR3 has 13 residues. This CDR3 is CASSQRGSEPQHF. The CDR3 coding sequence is TGCGCCAGCAGTCAGAGAGGATCGGAGCCCCAGCATTTT.

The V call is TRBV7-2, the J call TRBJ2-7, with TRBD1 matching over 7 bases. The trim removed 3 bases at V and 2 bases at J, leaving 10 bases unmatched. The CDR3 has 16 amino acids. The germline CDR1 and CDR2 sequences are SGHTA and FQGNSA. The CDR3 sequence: CASSFPADREAYEQYF. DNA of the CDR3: TGTGCCAGCAGCTTCCCGGCCGACAGGGAAGCCTACGAGCAGTACTTC.

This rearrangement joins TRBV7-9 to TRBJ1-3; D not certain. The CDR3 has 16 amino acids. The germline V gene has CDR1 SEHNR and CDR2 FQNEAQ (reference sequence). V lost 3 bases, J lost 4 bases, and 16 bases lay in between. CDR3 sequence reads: CASSFDQQNLGNTIYF. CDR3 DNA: TGTGCCAGCAGCTTCGACCAGCAAAACTTGGGAAACACCATATATTTT.